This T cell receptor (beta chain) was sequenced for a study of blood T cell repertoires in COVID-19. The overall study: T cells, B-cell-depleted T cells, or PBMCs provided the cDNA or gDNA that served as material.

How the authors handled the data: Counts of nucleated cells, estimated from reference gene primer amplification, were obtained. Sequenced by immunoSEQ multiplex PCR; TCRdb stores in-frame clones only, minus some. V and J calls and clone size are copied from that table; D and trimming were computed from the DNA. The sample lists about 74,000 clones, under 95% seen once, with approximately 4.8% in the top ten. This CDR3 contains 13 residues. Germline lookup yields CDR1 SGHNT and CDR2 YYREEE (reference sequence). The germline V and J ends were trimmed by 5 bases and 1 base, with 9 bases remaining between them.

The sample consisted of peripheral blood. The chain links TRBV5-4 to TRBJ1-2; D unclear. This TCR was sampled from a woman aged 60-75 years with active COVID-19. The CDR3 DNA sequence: TGTGCCAGCAGATCTAGTCTTAACTATGGCTACACCTTC. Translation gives CASRSSLNYGYTF.